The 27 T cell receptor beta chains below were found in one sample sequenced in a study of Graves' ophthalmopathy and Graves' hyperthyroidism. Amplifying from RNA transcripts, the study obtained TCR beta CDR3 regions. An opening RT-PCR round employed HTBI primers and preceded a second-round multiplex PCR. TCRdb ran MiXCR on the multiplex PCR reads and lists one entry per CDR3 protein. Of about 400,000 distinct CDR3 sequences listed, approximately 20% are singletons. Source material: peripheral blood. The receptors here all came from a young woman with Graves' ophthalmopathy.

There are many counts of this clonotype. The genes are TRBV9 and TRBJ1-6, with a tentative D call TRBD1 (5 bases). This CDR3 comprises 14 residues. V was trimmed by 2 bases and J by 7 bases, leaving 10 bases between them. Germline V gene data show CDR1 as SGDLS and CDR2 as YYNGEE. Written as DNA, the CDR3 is TGTGCCAGCAGCGTCGGGGGGATCAATTCACCCCTCCACTTT. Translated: CASSVGGINSPLHF.

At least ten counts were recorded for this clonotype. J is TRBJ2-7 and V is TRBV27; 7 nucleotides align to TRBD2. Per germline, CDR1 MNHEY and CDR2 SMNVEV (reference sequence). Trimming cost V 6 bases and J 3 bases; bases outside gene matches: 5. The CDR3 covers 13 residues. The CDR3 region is CASRASGYYEQYF. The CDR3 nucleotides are TGTGCCAGCAGAGCTAGCGGATACTACGAGCAGTACTTC.

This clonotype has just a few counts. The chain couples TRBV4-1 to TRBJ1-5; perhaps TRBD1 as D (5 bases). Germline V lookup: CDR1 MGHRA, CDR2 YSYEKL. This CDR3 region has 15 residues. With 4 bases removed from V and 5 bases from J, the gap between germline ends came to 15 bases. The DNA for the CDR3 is TGCGCCAGCAGCCCCCATCGATTGGGGGATCAGCCCCAGCATTTT. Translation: CASSPHRLGDQPQHF.

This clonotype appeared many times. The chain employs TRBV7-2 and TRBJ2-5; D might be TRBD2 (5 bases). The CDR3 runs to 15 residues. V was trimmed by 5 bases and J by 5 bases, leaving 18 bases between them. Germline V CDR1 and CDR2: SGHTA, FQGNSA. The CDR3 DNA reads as TGTGCCAGCAGCCCCCTGAGGGTTCCATCGGAGACCCAGTACTTC. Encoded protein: CASSPLRVPSETQYF.

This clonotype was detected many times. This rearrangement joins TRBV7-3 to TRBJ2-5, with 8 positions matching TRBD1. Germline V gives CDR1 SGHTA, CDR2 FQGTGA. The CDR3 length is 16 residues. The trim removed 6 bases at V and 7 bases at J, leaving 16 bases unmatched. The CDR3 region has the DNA TGTGCCAGCAGACTCGTCGACGGACAGGGTTCGTGGACCCAGTACTTC. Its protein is CASRLVDGQGSWTQYF.

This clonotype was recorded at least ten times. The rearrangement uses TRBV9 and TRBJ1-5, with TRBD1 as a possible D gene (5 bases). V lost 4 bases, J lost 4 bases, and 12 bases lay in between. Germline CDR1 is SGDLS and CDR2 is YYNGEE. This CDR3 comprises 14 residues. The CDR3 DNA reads TGTGCCAGCAGCCCGGGGGGGAAAAATCAGCCCCAGCATTTT. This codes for CASSPGGKNQPQHF.

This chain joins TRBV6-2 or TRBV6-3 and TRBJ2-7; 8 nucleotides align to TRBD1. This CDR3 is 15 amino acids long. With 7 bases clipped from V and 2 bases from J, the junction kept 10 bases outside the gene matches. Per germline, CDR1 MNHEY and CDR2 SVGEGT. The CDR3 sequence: CASTSPGTGAYEQYF. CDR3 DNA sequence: TGTGCCAGCACCTCACCGGGGACAGGAGCCTACGAGCAGTACTTC.

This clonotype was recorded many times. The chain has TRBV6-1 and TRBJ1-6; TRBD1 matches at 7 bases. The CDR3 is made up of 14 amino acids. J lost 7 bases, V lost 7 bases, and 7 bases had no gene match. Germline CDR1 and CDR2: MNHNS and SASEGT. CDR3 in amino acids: CASILTGLNSPLHF. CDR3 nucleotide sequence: TGTGCCAGCATTCTGACAGGGCTGAATTCACCCCTCCACTTT.

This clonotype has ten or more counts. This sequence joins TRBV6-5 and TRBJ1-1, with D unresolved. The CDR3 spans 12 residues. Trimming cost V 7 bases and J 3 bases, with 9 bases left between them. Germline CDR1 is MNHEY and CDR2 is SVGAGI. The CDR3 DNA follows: TGTGCCAGCACATGGAGGGACACTGAAGCTTTCTTT. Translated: CASTWRDTEAFF.

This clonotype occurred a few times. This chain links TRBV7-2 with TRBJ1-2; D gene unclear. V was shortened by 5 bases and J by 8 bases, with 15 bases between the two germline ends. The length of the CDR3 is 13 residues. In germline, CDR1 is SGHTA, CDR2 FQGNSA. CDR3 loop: CASSEDTRRGYTF. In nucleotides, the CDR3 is TGTGCCAGCAGCGAAGACACCCGGAGAGGCTACACCTTC.

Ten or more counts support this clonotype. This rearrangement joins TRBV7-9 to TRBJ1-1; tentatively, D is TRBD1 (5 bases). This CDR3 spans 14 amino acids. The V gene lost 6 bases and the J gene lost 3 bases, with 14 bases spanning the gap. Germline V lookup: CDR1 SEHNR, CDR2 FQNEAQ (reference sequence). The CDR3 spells CASSYQRGYTEAFF. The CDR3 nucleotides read TGTGCCAGCAGTTATCAAAGGGGTTACACTGAAGCTTTCTTT.

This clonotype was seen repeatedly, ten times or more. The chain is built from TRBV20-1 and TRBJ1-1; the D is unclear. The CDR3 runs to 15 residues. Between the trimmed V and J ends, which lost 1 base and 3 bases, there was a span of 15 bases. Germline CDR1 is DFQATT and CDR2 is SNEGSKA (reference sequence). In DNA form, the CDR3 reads TGCAGTGCTAGAGCGGCAACGTGGTGGGACACTGAAGCTTTCTTT. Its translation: CSARAATWWDTEAFF.

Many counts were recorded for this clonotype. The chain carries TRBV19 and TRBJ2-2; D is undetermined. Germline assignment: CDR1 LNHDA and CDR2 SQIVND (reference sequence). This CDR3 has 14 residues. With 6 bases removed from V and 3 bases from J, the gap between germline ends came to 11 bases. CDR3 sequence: CASRDAGYTGELFF. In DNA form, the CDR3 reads TGTGCCAGTAGAGACGCAGGTTACACCGGGGAGCTGTTTTTT.

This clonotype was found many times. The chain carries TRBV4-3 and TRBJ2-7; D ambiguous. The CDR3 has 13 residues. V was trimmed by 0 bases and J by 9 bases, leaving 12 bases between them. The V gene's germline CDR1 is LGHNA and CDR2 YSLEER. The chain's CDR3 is CASSQDSGRGQYF. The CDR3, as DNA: TGCGCCAGCAGCCAAGATAGTGGGCGCGGGCAGTACTTC.

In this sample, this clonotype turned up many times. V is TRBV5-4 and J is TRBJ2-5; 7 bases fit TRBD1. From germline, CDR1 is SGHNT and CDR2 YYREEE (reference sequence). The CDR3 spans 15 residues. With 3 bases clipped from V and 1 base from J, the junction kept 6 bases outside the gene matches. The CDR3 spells CASSWYRGAQETQYF. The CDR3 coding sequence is TGTGCCAGCAGCTGGTACAGGGGAGCCCAAGAGACCCAGTACTTC.

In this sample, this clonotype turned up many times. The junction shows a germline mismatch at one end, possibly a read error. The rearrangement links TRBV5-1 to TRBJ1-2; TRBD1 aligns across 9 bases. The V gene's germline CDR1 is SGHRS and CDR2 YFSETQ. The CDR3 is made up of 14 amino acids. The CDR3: CTSSQTGGDYGYTF. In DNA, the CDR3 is TGCACCAGCAGCCAAACAGGGGGCGACTATGGCTACACCTTC.

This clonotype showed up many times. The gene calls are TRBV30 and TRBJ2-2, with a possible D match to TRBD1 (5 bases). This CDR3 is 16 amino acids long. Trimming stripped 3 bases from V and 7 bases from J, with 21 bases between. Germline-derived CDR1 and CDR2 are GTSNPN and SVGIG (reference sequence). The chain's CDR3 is CAWRKGEKGTGGELFF. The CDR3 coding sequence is TGTGCCTGGAGGAAAGGGGAAAAGGGAACCGGCGGGGAGCTGTTTTTT.

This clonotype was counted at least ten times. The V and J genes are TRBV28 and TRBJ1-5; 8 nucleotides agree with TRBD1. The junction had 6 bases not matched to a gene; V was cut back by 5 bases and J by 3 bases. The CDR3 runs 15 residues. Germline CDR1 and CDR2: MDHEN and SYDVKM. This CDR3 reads CASSRTGHYNQPQHF. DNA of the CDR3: TGTGCCAGCAGTAGGACAGGGCATTACAATCAGCCCCAGCATTTT.

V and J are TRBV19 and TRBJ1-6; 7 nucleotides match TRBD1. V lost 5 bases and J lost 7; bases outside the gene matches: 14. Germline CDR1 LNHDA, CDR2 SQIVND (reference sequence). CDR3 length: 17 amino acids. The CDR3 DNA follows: TGTGCCAGTAGTGGGGGTCTACAGGGGACTTGGAATTCACCCCTCCACTTT. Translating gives CASSGGLQGTWNSPLHF.

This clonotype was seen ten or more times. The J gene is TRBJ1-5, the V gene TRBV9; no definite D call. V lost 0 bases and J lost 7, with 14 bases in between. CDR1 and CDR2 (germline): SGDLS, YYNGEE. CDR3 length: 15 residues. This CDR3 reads CASSVDGQSAQPQHF. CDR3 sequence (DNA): TGTGCCAGCAGCGTAGACGGGCAATCGGCCCAGCCCCAGCATTTT.

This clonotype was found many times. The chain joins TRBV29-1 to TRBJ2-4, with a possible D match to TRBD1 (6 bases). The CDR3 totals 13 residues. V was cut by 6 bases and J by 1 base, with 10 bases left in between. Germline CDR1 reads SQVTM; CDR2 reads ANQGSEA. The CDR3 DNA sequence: TGCAGCGTCGACAGGTTGGCCAAAAACATTCAGTACTTC. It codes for CSVDRLAKNIQYF.

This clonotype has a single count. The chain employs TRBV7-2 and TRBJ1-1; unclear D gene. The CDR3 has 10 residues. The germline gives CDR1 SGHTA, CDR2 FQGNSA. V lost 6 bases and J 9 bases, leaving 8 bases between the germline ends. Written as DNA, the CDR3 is TGTGCCAGCAGGGTTCCCCAAGCTTTCTTT. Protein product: CASRVPQAFF.

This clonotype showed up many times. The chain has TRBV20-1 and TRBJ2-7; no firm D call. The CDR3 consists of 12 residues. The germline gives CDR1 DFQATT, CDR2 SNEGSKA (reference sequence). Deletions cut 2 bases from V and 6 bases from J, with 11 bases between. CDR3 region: CSARSGPLEQYF. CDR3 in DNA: TGCAGTGCTAGATCGGGCCCCCTCGAGCAGTACTTC.

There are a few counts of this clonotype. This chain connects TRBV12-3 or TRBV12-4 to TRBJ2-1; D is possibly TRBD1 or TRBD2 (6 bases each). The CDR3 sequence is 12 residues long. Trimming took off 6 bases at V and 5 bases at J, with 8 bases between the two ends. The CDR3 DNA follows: TGTGCCAGCAGGGAGGGGGACAATGAGCAGTTCTTC. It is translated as CASREGDNEQFF.

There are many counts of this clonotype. CDR3 nucleotide sequence: TGTGCCAGCAGAGGGCTAGCGCACACCGGGGAGCTGTTTTTT. It translates to CASRGLAHTGELFF. V is TRBV27 and J is TRBJ2-2; a weak D match, TRBD2 (6 bases). Germline V lookup: CDR1 MNHEY, CDR2 SMNVEV (reference sequence). Trimming pared 6 bases from V and 3 bases from J, leaving 11 bases between. This CDR3 region has 14 residues.

The CDR3 DNA reads TGTGCCGGACAGGGGAGCTCCTACGAGCAGTACTTC. Translating gives CAGQGSSYEQYF. The chain couples TRBV6-2 or TRBV6-3 to TRBJ2-7; TRBD1 agrees at 9 bases. Trimming took 11 bases from V and 0 from J; bases not matched to a gene: 2. This CDR3 comprises 12 residues. Per germline, CDR1 MNHEY and CDR2 SVGEGT.

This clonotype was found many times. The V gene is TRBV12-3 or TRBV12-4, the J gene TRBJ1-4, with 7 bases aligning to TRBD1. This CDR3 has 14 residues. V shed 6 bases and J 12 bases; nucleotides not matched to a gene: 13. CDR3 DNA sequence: TGTGCCAGCAGGGTCACAGGGGATAGGGCGGAACTGTTTTTT. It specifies CASRVTGDRAELFF.